This passage covers 2 T cell receptor beta chains from one sample sequenced in a study of cytomegalovirus exposure and HLA in healthy donors. Both 60 Vbeta primers and 13 Jbeta primers went into the PCR. TCRdb's table, derived via immunoSEQ multiplex PCR, lists solely in-frame clones and lacks some. The table has more than 85,000 clones, about 81% seen once. Sequences were obtained from PBMCs. The origin of the receptors is a young man in good health and CMV-seronegative.

The chain is built from TRBV5-5 and TRBJ1-6; 7 nucleotides align to TRBD1. The CDR3 consists of 15 residues. The germline V gene has CDR1 SGHKS and CDR2 YYEKEE (reference sequence). Trimming cost V 2 bases and J 5 bases; bases outside gene matches: 4. This chain's CDR3 is CASSLFDRDNSPLHF. The CDR3 region has the DNA TGTGCCAGCAGCTTATTTGACAGGGATAATTCACCCCTCCACTTT.

This clone has just a few counts. The V and J genes are TRBV29-1 and TRBJ1-5, with TRBD1 matching over 9 bases. This CDR3 contains 12 residues. Germline V gene data show CDR1 as SQVTM and CDR2 as ANQGSEA. Trimming at V came to 6 bases and at J to 7 bases, leaving 4 bases not matched to a gene. In DNA form, the CDR3 reads TGCAGCGTACAGGGGGCCGGGCAGCCCCAGCATTTT. It encodes CSVQGAGQPQHF.